These 6 T cell receptor beta chains originate from one sample sequenced in a study of identical twins. TCRdb fed the 5' RACE reads into MiXCR, producing one record per CDR3 protein. This table holds a few hundred thousand distinct CDR3 sequences, 10% found once. Input material: memory T cells sorted from blood. The origin of the receptors is a man between 50 and 59 years old in good health.

This clonotype was seen more than once but under ten times. The V and J genes are TRBV9 and TRBJ2-3; D may be TRBD1 (6 bases). This CDR3 has 16 residues. Germline CDR1 is SGDLS and CDR2 is YYNGEE. Deletions cut 4 bases from V and 5 bases from J, with 20 bases between. CDR3 bases: TGTGCCAGCAGCCTCCTTGGGGGCCTAGGCGGAGATACGCAGTATTTT. Translation gives CASSLLGGLGGDTQYF.

This clonotype was picked up many times. The chain joins TRBV4-3 to TRBJ2-2; D gene uncertain. CDR1 is LGHNA and CDR2 is YSLEER in the germline V gene. CDR3 length: 14 residues. Deletions cut 1 base from V and 5 bases from J, with 8 bases between. This CDR3 is CASSQGPKTGELFF. The CDR3 coding sequence is TGCGCCAGCAGCCAAGGGCCAAAAACCGGGGAGCTGTTTTTT.

This clonotype was seen a few times. The rearrangement joins TRBV20-1 to TRBJ2-1, with D perhaps TRBD1 (6 bases). The CDR3 spans 17 residues. The germline V gene has CDR1 DFQATT and CDR2 SNEGSKA (reference sequence). The V end was cut by 6 bases, the J end by 4 bases, with 25 bases between. CDR3 residues: CSATPLGGKGPYNEQFF. The CDR3, as DNA: TGCAGTGCCACGCCTCTTGGGGGCAAGGGCCCTTACAATGAGCAGTTCTTC.

This clonotype came up a few times. V is TRBV3-1 and J is TRBJ2-5, with TRBD2 matching over 7 bases. V shed 3 bases and J 0 bases; nucleotides not matched to a gene: 7. The CDR3 length is 16 residues. Germline-derived CDR1 and CDR2 are LGHDT and YNNKEL (reference sequence). The CDR3 here is CASSQVLARYQETQYF. The CDR3 nucleotides are TGTGCCAGCAGCCAGGTACTAGCGAGGTACCAAGAGACCCAGTACTTC.

The genes are TRBV18 and TRBJ2-7; D call uncertain. Looked up from germline, CDR1 is KGHSH and CDR2 is LQKENI. The CDR3 is made up of 13 amino acids. V was pared by 3 bases and J by 6 bases, with 12 bases between. This CDR3 reads CASSPNSWGEQYF. The CDR3, as DNA: TGTGCCAGCTCACCCAACAGTTGGGGCGAGCAGTACTTC.

In its sample, this clonotype was seen many times. The chain employs TRBV9 and TRBJ2-2; D unresolved. Trimming stripped 5 bases from V and 7 bases from J, with 12 bases between. The CDR3 loop spans 13 amino acids. The germline CDR1 and CDR2 sequences are SGDLS and YYNGEE. CDR3 region: CASSLSTGGELFF. The CDR3 DNA sequence: TGTGCCAGCAGTCTAAGTACGGGCGGGGAGCTGTTTTTT.